What follows is one T cell receptor beta chain and its context. The data were taken from a study of blood T cell repertoires in COVID-19. This CDR3 is built from 15 residues. V lost 6 bases and J lost 6; bases outside the gene matches: 10. CDR1 is MNHEY, CDR2 SVGAGI, per germline. Using immunoSEQ multiplex PCR, the repertoire was profiled, and TCRdb retains in-frame clones only, with some absent. The table records 250,000 to 350,000 clones, approximately 88% of them present only once. The origin of this receptor is a woman under 30 who had recovered from COVID-19. What was sequenced was PBMCs or T cells enriched from blood (not recorded which). The chain is built from TRBV6-5 and TRBJ1-4; TRBD1 agrees at 7 bases. CDR3 in amino acids: CASSPQGRRYEKLFF. The CDR3 DNA reads as TGTGCCAGCAGCCCACAGGGGAGGCGATATGAAAAACTGTTTTTT.